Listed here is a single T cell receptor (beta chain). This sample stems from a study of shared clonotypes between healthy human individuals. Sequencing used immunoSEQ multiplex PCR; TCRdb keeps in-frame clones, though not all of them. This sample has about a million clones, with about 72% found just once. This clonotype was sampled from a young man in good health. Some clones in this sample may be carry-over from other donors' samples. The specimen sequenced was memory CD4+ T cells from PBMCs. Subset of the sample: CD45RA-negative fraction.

The CDR3 DNA reads TGTGCCAGCCTGCTTCAGGGGGCCGAAGATACGCAGTATTTT. Translation gives CASLLQGAEDTQYF. This sequence joins TRBV5-4 and TRBJ2-3; 8 bases align to TRBD1. The germline V gene encodes CDR1 SGHNT and CDR2 YYREEE (reference sequence). The CDR3 sequence is 14 residues long. After removal of 7 bases from V and 5 bases from J, the junction contained 9 bases not matched to a gene.